This T cell receptor beta chain was identified during a study of blood T cell repertoires in COVID-19 (dated by TCRdb to between 2020 and 2021). Background for the entire study: Samples from collaborators originated in the United States, Italy and Spain and spanned both the acute and convalescent phases of COVID-19. The material from the prospective study consisted of cDNA or gDNA derived from T cells, B-cell-depleted T cells, or PBMCs. Subjects who had been exposed to COVID-19, were actively infected with it, or had recovered from it provided the deeply sampled blood TCRbeta repertoires that made up the dataset. The repertoires were made available in a free public database intended to serve as a resource for research on the immune response to SARS-CoV-2. The samples were drawn from two sources: the first 160 participants of the ongoing ImmuneRACE study, and 950 to 1,500 subjects contributed by 6 global collaborators. The sample metadata nearly always contained a de-identified subject ID, COVID-19 status, age in years and sex. HLA class I and class II types, where available, came from metadata supplied by the sample provider rather than from assay-based typing. Overall results and qualifications from the work: How much clinical and demographic metadata was included differed by source and by participant, and the metadata was provided uncurated.

The immunoSEQ Assay, a bias-controlled multiplex PCR, was used to amplify TCRbeta CDR3 regions from genomic DNA. The authors processed their data as follows. The number of nucleated cells in each sample was estimated by amplification of reference gene primers within the assay. Sequence reads were collapsed and filtered to measure the absolute abundance of every unique TCRbeta CDR3 rearrangement. For each sample, productive Simpson clonality was calculated by taking the square root of Simpson's diversity index across productive rearrangements. TCRdb holds this immuneACCESS table with in-frame rearrangements only. Some clones are missing; in checked studies, unresolved V genes explain under half, and the rest has no known cause. That table supplies the V and J calls and clone size; D and trimming were determined from the DNA. In all, the sample holds some 170,000 clones, and 75% to 90% of those were seen once. Of the sample, roughly 9.5% is held by the ten largest clones.

This clone was seen just once. What antigen it recognizes has not been identified. No much larger clonotype is one base removed from it; base qualities were not supplied. The collaborating institutions used their own protocols to collect whole blood in K2EDTA tubes. For TCRbeta analysis, collaborators shipped samples in one of three forms: frozen whole blood, isolated PBMCs, or DNA extracted from either of those sample types. V loses 1 base at its end and J loses 6 bases; junction bases beyond the gene matches: 5. The germline V gene encodes CDR1 SGHVS and CDR2 FNYEAQ. Inclusive of the bounding cysteine and phenylalanine, the CDR3 is 15 residues long. Only the CDR3 region is kept as DNA, spanning 45 bases read in frame from base 1.

The TCR sequence derives from a woman of 80 years or more with active or convalescent COVID-19. Recombination joined TRBV7-6 with TRBJ2-3; TRBD1 lines up with 9 middle nucleotides. Sequenced input: peripheral blood. The base sequence is TGTGCCAGCAGCTTAGAACAGGGGGCAGCTGATACGCAGTATTTT. It encodes CASSLEQGAADTQYF.